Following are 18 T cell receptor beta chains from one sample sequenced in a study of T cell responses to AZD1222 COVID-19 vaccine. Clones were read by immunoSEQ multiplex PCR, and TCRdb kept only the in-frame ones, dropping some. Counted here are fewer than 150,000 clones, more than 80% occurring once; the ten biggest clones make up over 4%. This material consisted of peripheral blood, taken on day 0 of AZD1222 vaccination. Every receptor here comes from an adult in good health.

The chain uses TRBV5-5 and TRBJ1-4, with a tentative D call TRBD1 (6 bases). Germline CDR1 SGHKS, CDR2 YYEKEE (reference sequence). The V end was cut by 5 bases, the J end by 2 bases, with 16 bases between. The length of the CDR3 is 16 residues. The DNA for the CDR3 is TGTGCCAGCAGTGTCAGGGGAGTCGCTACTAATGAAAAACTGTTTTTT. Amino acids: CASSVRGVATNEKLFF.

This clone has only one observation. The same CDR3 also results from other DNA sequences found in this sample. CDR3 bases: TGTGCCAGCAGTCTAACGGGGGGTTATGGCTACACCTTC. Its translation: CASSLTGGYGYTF. V is TRBV12-3 or TRBV12-4 and J is TRBJ1-2; weak D call: TRBD1 (5 bases). With 5 bases removed from V and 5 bases from J, the gap between germline ends came to 12 bases. The CDR3 runs to 13 residues.

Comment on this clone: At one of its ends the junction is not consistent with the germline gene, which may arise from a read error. The CDR3 spells CASSQGGTGGLYYEQYF. CDR3 coding DNA: TGTGCCAGCAGTCAAGGGGGAACAGGGGGCTTATACTACGAGCAGTACTTC. The V call is TRBV14, the J call TRBJ2-7, with 9 nucleotides matching TRBD1. The CDR3 length is 17 residues. Germline-derived CDR1 and CDR2 are SGHDN and FVKESK.

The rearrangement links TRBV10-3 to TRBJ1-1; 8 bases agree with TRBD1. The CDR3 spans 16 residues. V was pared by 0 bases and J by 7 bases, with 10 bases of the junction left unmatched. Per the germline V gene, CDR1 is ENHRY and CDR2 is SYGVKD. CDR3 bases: TGTGCCATCAGTGAGTCGCCAGGGGGCGGCTCGGGTGAAGCTTTCTTT. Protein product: CAISESPGGGSGEAFF.

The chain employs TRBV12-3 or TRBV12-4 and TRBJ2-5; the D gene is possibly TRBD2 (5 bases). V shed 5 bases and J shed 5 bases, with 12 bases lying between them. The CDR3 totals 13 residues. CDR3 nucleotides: TGTGCCAGCAGTGAGAGGGCCTGGGAGACCCAGTACTTC. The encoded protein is CASSERAWETQYF.

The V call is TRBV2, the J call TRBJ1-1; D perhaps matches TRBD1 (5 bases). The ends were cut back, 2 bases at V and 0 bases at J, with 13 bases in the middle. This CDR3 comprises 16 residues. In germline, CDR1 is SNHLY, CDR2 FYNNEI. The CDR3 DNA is TGTGCCAGCAGTGAATTGGGCGCAGGGTTGAACACTGAAGCTTTCTTT. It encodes CASSELGAGLNTEAFF. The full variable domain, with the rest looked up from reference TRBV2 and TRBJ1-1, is EPEVTQTPSHQVTQMGQEVILRCVPISNHLYFYWYRQILGQKVEFLVSFYNNEISEKSEIFDDQFSVERPDGSNFTLKIRSTKLEDSAMYFCASSELGAGLNTEAFFGQGTRLTVV.

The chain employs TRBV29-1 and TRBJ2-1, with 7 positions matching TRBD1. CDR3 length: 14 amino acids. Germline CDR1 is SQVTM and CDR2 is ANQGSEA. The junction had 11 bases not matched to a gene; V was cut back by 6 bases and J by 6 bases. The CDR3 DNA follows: TGCAGCGTCCTAACCCAGGGGGTGGTCAATGAGCAGTTCTTC. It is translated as CSVLTQGVVNEQFF.

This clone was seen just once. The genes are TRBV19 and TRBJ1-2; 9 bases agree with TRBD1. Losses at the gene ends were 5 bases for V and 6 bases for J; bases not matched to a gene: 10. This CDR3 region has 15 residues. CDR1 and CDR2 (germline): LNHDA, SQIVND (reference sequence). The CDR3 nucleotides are TGTGCCAGTAGTGCCCGACAGGGGGAGACGGATGGCTACACCTTC. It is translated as CASSARQGETDGYTF.

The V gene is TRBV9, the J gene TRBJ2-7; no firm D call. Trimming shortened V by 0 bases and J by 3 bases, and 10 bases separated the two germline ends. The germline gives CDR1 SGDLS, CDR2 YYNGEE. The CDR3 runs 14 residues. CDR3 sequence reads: CASSVEVGSYEQYF. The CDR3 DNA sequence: TGTGCCAGCAGCGTAGAGGTCGGAAGCTACGAGCAGTACTTC.

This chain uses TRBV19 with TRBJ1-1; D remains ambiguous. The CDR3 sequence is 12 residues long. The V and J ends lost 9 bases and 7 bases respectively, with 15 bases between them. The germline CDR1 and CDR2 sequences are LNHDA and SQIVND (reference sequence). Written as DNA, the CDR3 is TGTGCCAGCGAAACCAGATTAAGTGAAGCTTTCTTT. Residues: CASETRLSEAFF.

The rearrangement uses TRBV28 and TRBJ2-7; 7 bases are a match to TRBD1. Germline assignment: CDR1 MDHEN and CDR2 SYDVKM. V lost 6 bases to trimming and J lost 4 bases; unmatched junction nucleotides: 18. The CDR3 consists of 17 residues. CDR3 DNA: TGTGCCAGCAGCTCTGAGGGTACAGGGGTAGGTGGGTACGAGCAGTACTTC. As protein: CASSSEGTGVGGYEQYF.

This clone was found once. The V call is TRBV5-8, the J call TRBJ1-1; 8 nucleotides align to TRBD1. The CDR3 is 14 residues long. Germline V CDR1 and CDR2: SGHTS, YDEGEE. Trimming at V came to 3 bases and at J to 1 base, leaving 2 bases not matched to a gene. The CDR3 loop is CASSSGQANTEAFF. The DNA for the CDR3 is TGTGCCAGCAGCTCGGGACAGGCGAACACTGAAGCTTTCTTT. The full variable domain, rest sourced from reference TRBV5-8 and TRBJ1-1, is EAGVTQSPTHLIKTRGQQATLRCSPISGHTSVYWYQQALGLGLQFLLWYDEGEERNRGNFPPRFSGRQFPNYSSELNVNALELEDSALYLCASSSGQANTEAFFGQGTRLTVV.

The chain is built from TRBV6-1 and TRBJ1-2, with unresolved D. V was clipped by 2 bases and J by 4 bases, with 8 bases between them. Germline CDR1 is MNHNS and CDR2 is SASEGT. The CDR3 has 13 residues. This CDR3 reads CASSESRFYGYTF. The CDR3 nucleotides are TGTGCCAGCAGTGAAAGCAGGTTCTATGGCTACACCTTC.

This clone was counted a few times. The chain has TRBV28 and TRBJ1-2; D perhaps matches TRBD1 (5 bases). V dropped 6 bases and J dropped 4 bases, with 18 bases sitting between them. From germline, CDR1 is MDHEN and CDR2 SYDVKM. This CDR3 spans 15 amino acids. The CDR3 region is CASSHEVWGVYGYTF. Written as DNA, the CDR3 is TGTGCCAGCAGCCACGAAGTTTGGGGGGTCTATGGCTACACCTTC.

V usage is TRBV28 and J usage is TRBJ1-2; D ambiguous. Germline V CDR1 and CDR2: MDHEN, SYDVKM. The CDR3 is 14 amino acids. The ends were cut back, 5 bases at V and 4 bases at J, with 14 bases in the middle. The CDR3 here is CASSPPGASYGYTF. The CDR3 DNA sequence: TGTGCCAGCAGTCCGCCGGGCGCCAGCTATGGCTACACCTTC.

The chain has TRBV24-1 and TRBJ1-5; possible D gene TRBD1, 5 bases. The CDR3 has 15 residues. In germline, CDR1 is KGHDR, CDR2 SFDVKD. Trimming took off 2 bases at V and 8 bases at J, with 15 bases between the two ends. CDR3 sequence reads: CATSDSLAGTKPQHF. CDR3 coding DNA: TGTGCCACCAGTGATTCTCTGGCAGGGACCAAGCCCCAGCATTTT.

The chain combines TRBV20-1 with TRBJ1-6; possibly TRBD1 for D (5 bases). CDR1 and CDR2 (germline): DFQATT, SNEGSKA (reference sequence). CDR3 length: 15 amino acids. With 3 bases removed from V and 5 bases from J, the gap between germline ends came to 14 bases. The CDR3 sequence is CSASAQGRNNSPLHF. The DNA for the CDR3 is TGCAGTGCTAGTGCGCAGGGAAGGAATAATTCACCCCTCCACTTT.

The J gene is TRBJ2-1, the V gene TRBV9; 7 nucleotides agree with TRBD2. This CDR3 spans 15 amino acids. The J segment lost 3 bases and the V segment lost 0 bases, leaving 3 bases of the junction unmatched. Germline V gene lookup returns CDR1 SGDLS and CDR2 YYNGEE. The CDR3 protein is CASSVGPGGYNEQFF. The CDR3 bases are TGTGCCAGCAGCGTAGGCCCGGGGGGCTACAATGAGCAGTTCTTC.